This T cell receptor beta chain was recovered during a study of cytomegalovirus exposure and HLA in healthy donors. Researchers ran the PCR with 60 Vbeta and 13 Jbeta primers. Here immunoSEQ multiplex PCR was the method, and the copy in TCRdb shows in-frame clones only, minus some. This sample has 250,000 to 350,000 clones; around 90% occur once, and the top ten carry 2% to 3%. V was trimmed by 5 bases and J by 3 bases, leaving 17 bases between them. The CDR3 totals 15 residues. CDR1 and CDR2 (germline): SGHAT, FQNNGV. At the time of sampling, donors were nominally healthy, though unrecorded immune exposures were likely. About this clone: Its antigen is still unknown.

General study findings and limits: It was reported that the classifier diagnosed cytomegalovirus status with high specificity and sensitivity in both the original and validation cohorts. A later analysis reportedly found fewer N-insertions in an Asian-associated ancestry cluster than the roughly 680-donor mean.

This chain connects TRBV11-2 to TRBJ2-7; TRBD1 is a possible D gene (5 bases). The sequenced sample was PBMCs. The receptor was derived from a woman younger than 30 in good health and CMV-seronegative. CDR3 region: CASSLTQGFIYEQYF. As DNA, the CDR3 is TGTGCCAGCAGCCTAACCCAGGGCTTTATCTACGAGCAGTACTTC.